The sequence of this TCR beta chain was determined in a study of PD-1 and CTLA-4 blockade in melanoma. Germline assignment: CDR1 SEHNR and CDR2 FQNEAQ (reference sequence). V gave up 5 bases and J gave up 0 bases; unmatched junction bases: 1. The CDR3 covers 14 residues. This clone was seen a handful of times. TCRdb's copy holds only in-frame clones and misses some; the assay was immunoSEQ multiplex PCR. The sample lists 7,200 or so clones, 80% seen once, with less than 40% in the top ten. This specimen was CD8+ T cells from peripheral blood, taken before anti-PD-1 treatment. This chain uses TRBV7-9 with TRBJ1-5; 7 bases agree with TRBD1. This sequence originates from a human donor with melanoma. CDR3 in amino acids: CASSRDSSNQPQHF. The CDR3 nucleotides read TGTGCCAGCAGCCGGGACAGTAGCAATCAGCCCCAGCATTTT.